This TCR beta chain is from a study of T cell changes during pregnancy in multiple sclerosis (dated by TCRdb to between 2018 and 2021). Concerning the study at large: In women with multiple sclerosis, the researchers looked at how the T cell repertoire shifted as pregnancy progressed.

Library prep was done by the immunoSEQ multiplex PCR assay. The source is immuneACCESS, and TCRdb retained only in-frame sequences with V and J called. Part of the clones is not carried over; for the studies checked, unresolved V genes explain less than half of this, and the remainder is unexplained. Across this sample there are some 64,000 clones, with 92% seen only once. Jointly, the top ten make up more than 1.1% of the sample. A note on this clone: Its antigen is not yet known. Qualities for individual bases were not recorded, and no much larger clone is one base off.

Reading from cysteine to phenylalanine, the CDR3 counts 15 amino acids. Of all the DNA, just the CDR3 is kept, 45 bases in frame from base 1. Looking up the germline V gene yields CDR1 SGDLS and CDR2 YYNGEE. Compared with germline, V lacks 0 bases and J lacks 7 bases; bases without a gene match: 8. The specimen comprised peripheral blood, sampled after pregnancy. The TCR comes from a female donor with multiple sclerosis, enrolled in a pregnancy study. The rearrangement combines TRBV9 with TRBJ2-5; TRBD2 aligns with 8 central bases. CDR3 loop: CASSVVERGTGTQYF. The nucleotide sequence reads TGTGCCAGCAGCGTAGTCGAGCGGGGGACGGGGACCCAGTACTTC.